This paragraph covers one T cell receptor beta chain sequence. This clonotype has at least ten counts. No cognate antigen has been identified for it. Nothing much larger sits one base from this clone, and base qualities are not available. The data were produced on an Illumina MiSeq. Genomic DNA from sorted T cell subsets was used as template for TCRbeta CDR3 amplification. The TCRbeta CDR3 region was amplified by multiplex PCR using 30 forward and 13 reverse primers. PCR products were purified with AMPure XP beads, then indices and adaptors were added in a second approximately 26-cycle PCR. Libraries were gel-purified using the QIAquick Gel Extraction Kit before sequencing. The paper's processing steps were these. FLASH was used to merge paired-end reads, and IgBLAST was used to align the merged reads to IMGT V, D and J germline references. After reads whose alignment identity to germline references fell below 70% were discarded, roughly 10,000,000 reads remained study-wide. IMGT definitions were followed to assign CDR3 boundaries, reading frame and productivity. Clones at or above 1% of reads were defined as highly-expanded clones, and diversity was measured by normalized Shannon entropy. Unpaired two-tailed t-tests were used to test group differences in Shannon entropy. Starting from the raw public reads, TCRdb applied fastp trimming at Q25, assembled clones with MiXCR and retained in-frame beta chains. Each CDR3 protein appears once, grouped with its most common genes and DNA. TCRdb, not the authors, supplied the V and J calls. This sample gives some 250,000 distinct CDR3 sequences in total; 45% to 60% of them show up just once. The ten largest clones represent roughly 13% of the sample.

The data were taken from a study of type 1 and type 2 diabetes patients (TCRdb year 2016). About the investigation overall: The cohort comprised eight to ten type 1 diabetes patients, a few type 2 diabetes patients and 6 or 7 nondiabetic controls recruited in China. Across the study, CD4+ and CD8+ T cells were positively selected from PBMCs by means of CD4 or CD8 MicroBeads on MACS columns. The whole study generated around 20,000,000 paired-end reads. The study used high-throughput sequencing to profile TCRbeta repertoires and compare individuals with type 1 diabetes, type 2 diabetes and no diabetes. Type 2 diabetes patients were used as a disease comparison group for the type 1 diabetes patients. Similar V gene usage was observed when approximately 21-cycle and approximately 26-cycle amplification were compared, suggesting similar primer efficiencies and random PCR bias. TCRbeta libraries were sequenced paired-end on Illumina HiSeq 2000 or MiSeq instruments.

From the cysteine up to the phenylalanine, the CDR3 has a length of 12 residues. Just the 36-base CDR3 DNA is kept, in frame starting at base 1. V is pared back by 6 bases and J by 9 bases, with 14 bases lying between the germline termini. CDR1 and CDR2, per the germline V gene (reference sequence), are LNHDA and SQIVND. All diabetic patients met standard classification criteria for type 1 or type 2 diabetes, with glucose and C-peptide assessed by WHO-recommended methods. Donors with other autoimmune diseases or infections within the previous four weeks were excluded. Roughly 9.5 milliliters of peripheral blood were collected from each participant. PBMCs were isolated with LymphoPrep density separation. The paper's findings and limits, for the study overall: Type 2 diabetes patients had few highly-expanded CD4+ clones, median one, accounting for a median approximately 3.9% of reads. Type 2 diabetes repertoires showed high diversity, significantly greater than type 1 diabetes repertoires in both CD4+ and CD8+ T cells. Age and gender were not matched between study groups, possibly biasing interpretation. Highly correlated V and J gene usage patterns were observed for type 2 diabetes and control samples, with an average of about 0.97 between samples. Since just a limited number of T2D and control samples were sequenced, some T1D-only HECs might also appear in more T2D or control samples.

Sequenced input: peripheral blood mononuclear cells (PBMCs). The chain was built from TRBV19 and TRBJ2-5; the D segment might be TRBD1 or TRBD2, since each matches 5 bases. The receptor's source is a man younger than 35 with type 2 diabetes. Read as DNA, the sequence is TGTGCCAGTAGCGGGACGGACGGGGCCCAGTACTTC. The resulting protein is CASSGTDGAQYF.